Listed below are T cell receptor beta chains from one sample, sequenced in a study of blood T cells in healthy people across ages. TCRdb processed the 5' RACE reads anew with MiXCR; each CDR3 protein has one entry. The table includes over a million distinct CDR3 sequences, roughly 43% detected once. Sequencing was done on a sample of blood. The receptors derive from a woman aged 18-35 years in good health. The conserved cysteine and the conserved F or W are not part of the CDR3 here. Fields, in order: V gene, J gene, clone size, CDR3 protein. Rows give clone size only sometimes, using once, few, many, or a class for an expanded clone.

V: TRBV10-3; J: TRBJ2-2; size: few; CDR3: AIPGVAGGLNTGELF
V: TRBV4-3; J: TRBJ1-5; size: -; CDR3: ASSQDTSISNQPQH
V: TRBV7-2; J: TRBJ1-5; size: -; CDR3: ASSLVPGGNSNQPQH
V: TRBV9; J: TRBJ1-2; size: -; CDR3: ASSVGTYGHT
V: TRBV7-2; J: TRBJ2-5; size: -; CDR3: ASSLTYRVQETQY
V: TRBV9; J: TRBJ2-3; size: few; CDR3: ASSFEGPRDTQY
V: TRBV3-1; J: TRBJ1-1; size: -; CDR3: ASSQWTGETEAF
V: TRBV7-2; J: -; size: few; CDR3: ASSINPGQGETQY
V: TRBV6-4; J: TRBJ1-2; size: -; CDR3: ASSSFNRGRGGYT
V: TRBV7-2; J: TRBJ2-3; size: -; CDR3: ASSLTPLPSATSTDTQY
V: TRBV27; J: TRBJ1-5; size: many; CDR3: ASSLGGAGQPQH
V: TRBV4-3; J: TRBJ1-2; size: -; CDR3: ASSQDLIYGYT
V: TRBV6-5; J: TRBJ2-1; size: -; CDR3: ASHEVGGSISEQF
V: TRBV20-1; J: TRBJ2-5; size: -; CDR3: SAHIVTNQETQY
V: TRBV13; J: TRBJ2-7; size: -; CDR3: ASSGEYSYEQY
V: TRBV5-1; J: TRBJ2-5; size: -; CDR3: ASSSRGDSY
V: TRBV4-2; J: TRBJ2-1; size: -; CDR3: ASSQDLTGGIKNEQF
V: TRBV7-2; J: -; size: few; CDR3: ASRGQGTYNEQY
V: TRBV6-6; J: TRBJ1-5; size: -; CDR3: ASSAAGTQPQH
V: TRBV12-3/TRBV12-4; J: TRBJ2-3; size: -; CDR3: ASTTSGVPADTQY
V: TRBV7-9; J: -; size: many; CDR3: ASSLIGGETQY
V: TRBV12-3/TRBV12-4; J: TRBJ2-7; size: -; CDR3: GHLAWSPYEQY
V: TRBV7-2; J: -; size: -; CDR3: ASSLGGASAYEQY
V: TRBV6-5; J: TRBJ1-2; size: few; CDR3: ASSFGQNVNYGYT
V: TRBV6-5; J: TRBJ2-1; size: few; CDR3: ASSSSGLRGDEQF
V: TRBV20-1; J: -; size: -; CDR3: KSGKETQY
V: TRBV4-3; J: TRBJ2-3; size: once; CDR3: ASSQAWDRGLGTDTQY
V: TRBV28; J: TRBJ2-5; size: -; CDR3: ASSFKGSFQETQY
V: TRBV7-9; J: TRBJ2-6; size: -; CDR3: ASTLGAGRSGANVLT
V: TRBV7-9; J: TRBJ2-3; size: once; CDR3: ASTLSGETDTQY
V: TRBV20-1; J: TRBJ1-2; size: few; CDR3: SARDVTRYNYGYT
V: TRBV7-2; J: TRBJ2-1; size: -; CDR3: ASSMVHASYNEQF
V: TRBV20-1; J: TRBJ2-6; size: few; CDR3: SARSQGKSIGSGANVLT
V: TRBV2; J: -; size: -; CDR3: ASSDAGAYEQY
V: TRBV12-3/TRBV12-4; J: -; size: many; CDR3: ASSPWRSSYNEQY
V: TRBV7-2; J: TRBJ2-3; size: once; CDR3: ASSVDLKTHTQY
V: TRBV30; J: TRBJ1-5; size: few; CDR3: AWSQNSNQPQH
V: TRBV20-1; J: TRBJ2-3; size: once; CDR3: SASLRLAGTGDTQY
V: TRBV18; J: TRBJ1-2; size: -; CDR3: ASSPLDRDYGYT
V: TRBV5-1; J: TRBJ1-2; size: -; CDR3: ASSLVGTGGTNYGYT